The sequence of this TCR beta chain was determined in a study of T cell repertoires in cytomegalovirus infection. Study-wide results and caveats: HLA-C-restricted, CMV-specific TCR beta clonotypes were dominant ex vivo.

TCRdb analysed the reads with MiXCR anew, one entry per CDR3 protein. The sample yields 310,000 or so distinct CDR3 sequences, under 30% seen once. The V gene lost 1 base and the J gene lost 0 bases, with 16 bases spanning the gap. The CDR3 has 17 residues. A remark on this clonotype: The antigen is undetermined.

The TCR comes from a human donor in good health (CMV status not recorded). Some clones in this sample may be carry-over from other donors' samples. The chain links TRBV12-3 or TRBV12-4 to TRBJ2-7, with TRBD1 as a possible D gene (6 bases). The sequencing input was PBMCs. The CDR3 DNA reads as TGTGCCAGCAGTTTAGAAATAGGCCAGGGGAGCTCCTACGAGCAGTACTTC. This sequence encodes CASSLEIGQGSSYEQYF.